This T cell receptor beta chain was obtained from a study of blood T cell repertoires in COVID-19. The table came from immunoSEQ multiplex PCR; TCRdb's copy has only in-frame clones and leaves some out. The data show around 170,000 clones, roughly 90% seen once. The CDR3 length is 15 residues. With V trimmed by 4 bases and J by 2 bases, 5 bases remained unmatched. The germline V gene has CDR1 SGDLS and CDR2 YYNGEE. Participants were aged roughly 18 to 90 years from approximately 24 US areas. The sequence came from a woman between 45 and 60 years old who had recovered from COVID-19. Sequences were obtained from PBMCs or T cells enriched from blood (not recorded which). The gene calls are TRBV9 and TRBJ2-1, with 8 bases fitting TRBD2. The CDR3: CASSPREETYNEQFF. CDR3 DNA: TGTGCCAGCAGCCCGCGGGAGGAAACCTACAATGAGCAGTTCTTC.